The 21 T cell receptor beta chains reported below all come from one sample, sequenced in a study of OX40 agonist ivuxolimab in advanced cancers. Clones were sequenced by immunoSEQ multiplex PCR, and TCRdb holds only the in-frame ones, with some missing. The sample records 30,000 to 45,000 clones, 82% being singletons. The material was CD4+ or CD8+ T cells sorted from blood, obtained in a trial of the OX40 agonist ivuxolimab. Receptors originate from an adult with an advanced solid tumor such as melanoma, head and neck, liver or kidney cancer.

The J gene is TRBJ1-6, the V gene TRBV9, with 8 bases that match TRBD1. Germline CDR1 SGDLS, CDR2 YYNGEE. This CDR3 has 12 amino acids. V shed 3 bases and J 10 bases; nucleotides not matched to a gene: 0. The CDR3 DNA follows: TGTGCCAGCAGCGGACAGGGGTCACCCCTCCACTTT. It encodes CASSGQGSPLHF.

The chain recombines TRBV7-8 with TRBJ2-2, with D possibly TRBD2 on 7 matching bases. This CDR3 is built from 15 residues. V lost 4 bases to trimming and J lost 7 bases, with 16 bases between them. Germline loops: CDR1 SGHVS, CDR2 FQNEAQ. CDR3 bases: TGTGCCAGCAGCTCGAGATGGGGGGGCGGCGGGGAGCTGTTTTTT. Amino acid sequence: CASSSRWGGGGELFF.

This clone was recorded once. The CDR3 DNA follows: TGCAGCGCCGGGGATGACTATGGCTACACCTTC. This encodes CSAGDDYGYTF. The chain joins TRBV29-1 to TRBJ1-2; D not resolved. The CDR3 totals 11 residues. V was pared by 7 bases and J by 3 bases, with 9 bases between. Germline-derived CDR1 and CDR2 are SQVTM and ANQGSEA.

The CDR3 here is CASTSGGAYNEQFF. The CDR3, as DNA: TGCGCCAGCACTAGCGGGGGGGCCTACAATGAGCAGTTCTTC. The chain employs TRBV4-1 and TRBJ2-1; 12 bases are a match to TRBD2. The germline gives CDR1 MGHRA, CDR2 YSYEKL. Trimming removed 7 bases from V and 2 bases from J; junction bases left unmatched: 0. The length of the CDR3 is 14 residues.

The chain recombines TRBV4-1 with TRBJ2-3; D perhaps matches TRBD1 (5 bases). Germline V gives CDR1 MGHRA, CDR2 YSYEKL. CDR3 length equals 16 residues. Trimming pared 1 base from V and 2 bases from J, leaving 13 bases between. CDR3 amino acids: CASSQGVGAYTDTQYF. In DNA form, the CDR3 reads TGCGCCAGCAGCCAAGGGGTTGGGGCGTACACAGATACGCAGTATTTT.

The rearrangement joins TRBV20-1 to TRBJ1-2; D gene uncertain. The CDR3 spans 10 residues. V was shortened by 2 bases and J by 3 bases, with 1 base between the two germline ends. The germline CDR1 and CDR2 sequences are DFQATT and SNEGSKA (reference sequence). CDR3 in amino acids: CSARHYGYTF. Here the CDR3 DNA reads TGCAGTGCTAGACACTATGGCTACACCTTC.

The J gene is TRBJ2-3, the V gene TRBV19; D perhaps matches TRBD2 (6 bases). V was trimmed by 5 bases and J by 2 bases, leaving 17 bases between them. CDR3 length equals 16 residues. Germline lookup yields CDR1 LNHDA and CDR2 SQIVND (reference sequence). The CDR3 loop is CASSSLWGGDTDTQYF. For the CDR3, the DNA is TGTGCCAGTAGTTCCCTGTGGGGCGGGGACACAGATACGCAGTATTTT.

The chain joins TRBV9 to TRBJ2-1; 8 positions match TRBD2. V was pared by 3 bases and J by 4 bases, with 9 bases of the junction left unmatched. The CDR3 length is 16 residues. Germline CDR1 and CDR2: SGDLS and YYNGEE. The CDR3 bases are TGTGCCAGCAGCGCCACCCTAGCGGGCGAGTACAATGAGCAGTTCTTC. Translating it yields CASSATLAGEYNEQFF. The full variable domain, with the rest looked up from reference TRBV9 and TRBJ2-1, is DSGVTQTPKHLITATGQRVTLRCSPRSGDLSVYWYQQSLDQGLQFLIQYYNGEERAKGNILERFSAQQFPDLHSELNLSSLELGDSALYFCASSATLAGEYNEQFFGPGTRLTVL.

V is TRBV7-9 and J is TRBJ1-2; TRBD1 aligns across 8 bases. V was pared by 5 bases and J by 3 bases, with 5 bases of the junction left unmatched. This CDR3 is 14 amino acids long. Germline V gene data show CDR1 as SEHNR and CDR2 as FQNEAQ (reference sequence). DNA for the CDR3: TGTGCCAGCAGCCCAGGGGGCGTGGACTATGGCTACACCTTC. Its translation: CASSPGGVDYGYTF. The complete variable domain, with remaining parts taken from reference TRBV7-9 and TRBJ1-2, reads DTGVSQNPRHKITKRGQNVTFRCDPISEHNRLYWYRQTLGQGPEFLTYFQNEAQLEKSRLLSDRFSAERPKGSFSTLEIQRTEQGDSAMYLCASSPGGVDYGYTFGSGTRLTVV.

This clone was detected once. CDR3 region: CASSQDPPSGGWSEQFF. The CDR3 DNA is TGCGCCAGCAGCCAAGATCCCCCTAGCGGGGGGTGGAGTGAGCAGTTCTTC. The V and J genes are TRBV4-3 and TRBJ2-1; 11 bases match TRBD2. This CDR3 has 17 amino acids. The V gene's germline CDR1 is LGHNA and CDR2 YSLEER. The V and J ends lost 0 bases and 9 bases, in that order; junction bases with no gene match: 10.

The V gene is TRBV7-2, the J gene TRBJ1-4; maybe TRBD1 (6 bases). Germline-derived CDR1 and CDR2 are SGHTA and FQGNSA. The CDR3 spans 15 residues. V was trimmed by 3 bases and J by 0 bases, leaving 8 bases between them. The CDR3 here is CASSLDRATNEKLFF. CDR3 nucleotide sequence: TGTGCCAGCAGCTTGGACAGAGCAACTAATGAAAAACTGTTTTTT.

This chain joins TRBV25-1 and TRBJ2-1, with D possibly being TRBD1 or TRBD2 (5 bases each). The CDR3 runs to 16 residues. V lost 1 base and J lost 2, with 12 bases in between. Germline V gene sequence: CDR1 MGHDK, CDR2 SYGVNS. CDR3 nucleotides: TGTGCCAGCAGTGAATGGGCCAGGGACCCCTACAATGAGCAGTTCTTC. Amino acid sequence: CASSEWARDPYNEQFF.

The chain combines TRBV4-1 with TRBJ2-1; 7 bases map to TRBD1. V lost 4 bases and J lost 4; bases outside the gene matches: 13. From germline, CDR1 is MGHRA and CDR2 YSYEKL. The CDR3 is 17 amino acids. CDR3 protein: CASSPPYRDSKYNEQFF. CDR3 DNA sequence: TGCGCCAGCAGCCCCCCTTATAGGGACAGCAAGTACAATGAGCAGTTCTTC.

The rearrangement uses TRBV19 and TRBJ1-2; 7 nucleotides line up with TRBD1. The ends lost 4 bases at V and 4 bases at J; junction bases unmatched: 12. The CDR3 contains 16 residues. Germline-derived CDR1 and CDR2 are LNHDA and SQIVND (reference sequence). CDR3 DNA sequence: TGTGCCAGTAGTAATCTACAGGGGAGAGGTGGCTATGGCTACACCTTC. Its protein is CASSNLQGRGGYGYTF. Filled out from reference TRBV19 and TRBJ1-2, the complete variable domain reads DGGITQSPKYLFRKEGQNVTLSCEQNLNHDAMYWYRQDPGQGLRLIYYSQIVNDFQKGDIAEGYSVSREKKESFPLTVTSAQKNPTAFYLCASSNLQGRGGYGYTFGSGTRLTVV.

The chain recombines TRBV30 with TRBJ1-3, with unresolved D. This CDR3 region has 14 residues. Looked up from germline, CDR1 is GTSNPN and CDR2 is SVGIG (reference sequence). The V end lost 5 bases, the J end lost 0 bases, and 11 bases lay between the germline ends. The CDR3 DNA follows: TGTGCCTGGGGCCGGGCCACCTCTGGAAACACCATATATTTT. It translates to CAWGRATSGNTIYF.

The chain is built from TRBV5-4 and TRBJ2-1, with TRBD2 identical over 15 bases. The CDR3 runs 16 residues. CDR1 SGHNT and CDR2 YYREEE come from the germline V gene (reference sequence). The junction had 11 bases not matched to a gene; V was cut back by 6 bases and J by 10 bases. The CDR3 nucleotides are TGTGCCAGCACGCGGATTGGACTAGCGGGGGGGCACGAGCAGTTCTTC. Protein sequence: CASTRIGLAGGHEQFF. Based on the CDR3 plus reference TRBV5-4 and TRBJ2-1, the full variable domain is ETGVTQSPTHLIKTRGQQVTLRCSSQSGHNTVSWYQQALGQGPQFIFQYYREEENGRGNFPPRFSGLQFPNYSSELNVNALELDDSALYLCASTRIGLAGGHEQFFGPGTRLTVL.

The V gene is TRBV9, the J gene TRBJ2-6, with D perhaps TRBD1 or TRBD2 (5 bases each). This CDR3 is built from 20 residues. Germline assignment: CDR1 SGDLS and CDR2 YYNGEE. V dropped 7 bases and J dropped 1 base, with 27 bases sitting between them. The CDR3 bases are TGTGCCAGCGCCAATCAGGGACGGCCCTTCGAAGAATCTGGGGCCAACGTCCTGACTTTC. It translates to CASANQGRPFEESGANVLTF.

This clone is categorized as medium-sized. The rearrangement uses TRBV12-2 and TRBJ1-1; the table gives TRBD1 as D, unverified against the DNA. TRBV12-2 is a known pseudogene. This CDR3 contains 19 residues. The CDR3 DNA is TGTGCAAGTCGCTTAGGATGGGTAGGGGGTTTTGGTGAGAACACTGAAGCTTTCTTT. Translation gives CASRLGWVGGFGENTEAFF.

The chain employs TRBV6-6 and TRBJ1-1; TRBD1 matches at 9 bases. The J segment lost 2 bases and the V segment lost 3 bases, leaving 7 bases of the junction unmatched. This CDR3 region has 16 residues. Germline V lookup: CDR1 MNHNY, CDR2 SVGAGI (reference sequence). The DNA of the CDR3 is TGTGCCAGCAGTTATGGGACAGGGAGTGACAACACTGAAGCTTTCTTT. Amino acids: CASSYGTGSDNTEAFF.

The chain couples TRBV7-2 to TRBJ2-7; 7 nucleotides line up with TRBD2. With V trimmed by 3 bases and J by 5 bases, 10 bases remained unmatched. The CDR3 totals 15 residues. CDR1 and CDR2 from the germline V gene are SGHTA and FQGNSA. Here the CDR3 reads CASSFRRGEGDEQYF. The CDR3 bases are TGTGCCAGCAGCTTTAGGCGAGGGGAGGGTGACGAGCAGTACTTC. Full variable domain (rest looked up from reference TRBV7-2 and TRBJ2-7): GAGVSQSPSNKVTEKGKDVELRCDPISGHTALYWYRQSLGQGLEFLIYFQGNSAPDKSGLPSDRFSAERTGGSVSTLTIQRTQQEDSAVYLCASSFRRGEGDEQYFGPGTRLTVT.

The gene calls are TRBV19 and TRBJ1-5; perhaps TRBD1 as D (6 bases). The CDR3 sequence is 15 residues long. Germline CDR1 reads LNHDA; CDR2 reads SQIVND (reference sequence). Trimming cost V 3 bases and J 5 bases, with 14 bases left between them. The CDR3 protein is CASSIAGRGHQPQHF. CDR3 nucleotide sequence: TGTGCCAGTAGTATTGCAGGCCGGGGGCATCAGCCCCAGCATTTT.